These 14 T cell receptor beta chains were sequenced from one sample in a study of T cell changes during pregnancy in multiple sclerosis. Repertoires were generated with immunoSEQ multiplex PCR, while TCRdb's copy carries only in-frame clones and drops some. The data show 50,000 to 65,000 clones, about 90% seen once. Sequencing used CD4+ T cells from peripheral blood mononuclear cells, obtained in the first trimester of pregnancy. Source of these receptors: a female donor with multiple sclerosis, enrolled in a pregnancy study.

CDR3 region: CASSQDSVNQPQHF. The CDR3, as DNA: TGCGCCAGCAGCCAAGACTCGGTTAATCAGCCCCAGCATTTT. The chain joins TRBV4-3 to TRBJ1-5, with D hard to call. This CDR3 is 14 amino acids long. Trimming removed 0 bases at V and 4 bases at J, with 7 bases between. Germline V gene lookup returns CDR1 LGHNA and CDR2 YSLEER.

V usage is TRBV6-4 and J usage is TRBJ2-2; maybe TRBD1 (6 bases). The CDR3 covers 13 residues. V was shortened by 2 bases and J by 6 bases, with 7 bases between the two germline ends. The V gene's germline CDR1 is MRHNA and CDR2 SNTAGT. The CDR3 nucleotides read TGTGCCAGCAGTGACCAGGGGTCCGGGGAGCTGTTTTTT. This translates into CASSDQGSGELFF.

The chain employs TRBV4-3 and TRBJ1-3, with a tentative D call TRBD1 (5 bases). Germline V CDR1 and CDR2: LGHNA, YSLEER. V lost 5 bases and J 4 bases, leaving 12 bases between the germline ends. CDR3 length: 14 amino acids. DNA for the CDR3: TGCGCCAGCAGCGATACTTCAGGGGGAAACACCATATATTTT. This gives the protein CASSDTSGGNTIYF.

This clone was picked up one time. The chain couples TRBV7-2 to TRBJ1-1, with D hard to call. CDR3 length equals 16 residues. V gave up 0 bases and J gave up 0 bases, with 11 bases separating them. CDR1 is SGHTA and CDR2 is FQGNSA in the germline V gene. The CDR3 nucleotides read TGTGCCAGCAGCTTAGCCGGGAGGAACATGAACACTGAAGCTTTCTTT. Its protein product is CASSLAGRNMNTEAFF.

The chain links TRBV7-9 to TRBJ2-7, with TRBD2 as a possible D gene (6 bases). Looked up from germline, CDR1 is SEHNR and CDR2 is FQNEAQ (reference sequence). Trimming removed 3 bases from V and 6 bases from J, with 15 bases in between. The CDR3 has 14 amino acids. The CDR3 DNA sequence: TGTGCCAGCAGCTTCGATCTACTGGAGGGCGAGCAGTACTTC. It is translated as CASSFDLLEGEQYF.

The CDR3 region is CASSPPGQGLRNTEAFF. The CDR3 DNA follows: TGTGCCAGCTCACCCCCGGGACAGGGGCTTCGGAACACTGAAGCTTTCTTT. This rearrangement joins TRBV18 to TRBJ1-1; the match to TRBD1 covers 10 bases. The CDR3 length is 17 residues. Losses at the gene ends were 3 bases for V and 1 base for J; bases not matched to a gene: 8. The germline V gene has CDR1 KGHSH and CDR2 LQKENI. Using reference TRBV18 and TRBJ1-1 for the parts outside the CDR3, the full variable domain is NAGVMQNPRHLVRRRGQEARLRCSPMKGHSHVYWYRQLPEEGLKFMVYLQKENIIDESGMPKERFSAEFPKEGPSILRIQQVVRGDSAAYFCASSPPGQGLRNTEAFFGQGTRLTVV.

The chain carries TRBV4-1 and TRBJ2-5; 9 bases align to TRBD1. The V segment lost 3 bases and the J segment 4 bases; nucleotides outside the gene matches: 9. Germline CDR1 and CDR2: MGHRA and YSYEKL. CDR3 length: 16 amino acids. CDR3 residues: CASSQKPPGQGETQYF. The DNA of the CDR3 is TGCGCCAGCAGCCAGAAACCCCCGGGACAGGGAGAGACCCAGTACTTC.

V and J are TRBV7-3 and TRBJ1-2; 9 bases are a match to TRBD1. CDR1 and CDR2 from the germline V gene are SGHTA and FQGTGA. The CDR3 sequence is 14 residues long. Germline trimming cut 5 bases from V and 4 bases from J; bases unmatched to any gene: 5. Written as DNA, the CDR3 is TGTGCCAGCAGCCCGCAGACAGGGGGCTATGGCTACACCTTC. It codes for CASSPQTGGYGYTF. Together with reference TRBV7-3 and TRBJ1-2, the CDR3 gives the full variable domain: GAGVSQTPSNKVTEKGKYVELRCDPISGHTALYWYRQSLGQGPEFLIYFQGTGAADDSGLPNDRFFAVRPEGSVSTLKIQRTERGDSAVYLCASSPQTGGYGYTFGSGTRLTVV.

The table lists this clone with a count of one. This chain connects TRBV30 to TRBJ2-5, with D perhaps TRBD2 (5 bases). The CDR3 runs to 11 residues. Germline V lookup: CDR1 GTSNPN, CDR2 SVGIG (reference sequence). The V and J ends lost 3 bases and 3 bases respectively, with 5 bases between them. The CDR3: CAWRLEETQYF. The CDR3 DNA is TGTGCCTGGAGACTAGAAGAGACCCAGTACTTC. Drawing the rest from reference TRBV30 and TRBJ2-5, the complete variable domain is SQTIHQWPATLVQPVGSPLSLECTVEGTSNPNLYWYRQAAGRGLQLLFYSVGIGQISSEVPQNLSASRPQDRQFILSSKKLLLSDSGFYLCAWRLEETQYFGPGTRLLVL.

This clone appeared a few times. J is TRBJ1-1 and V is TRBV25-1, with 12 positions matching TRBD1. After removal of 5 bases from V and 5 bases from J, the junction contained 3 bases not matched to a gene. CDR1 and CDR2 (germline): MGHDK, SYGVNS. The CDR3 runs 14 residues. The CDR3 sequence: CASSPGQGATEAFF. As DNA, the CDR3 is TGTGCCAGCAGTCCGGGACAGGGGGCTACTGAAGCTTTCTTT.

This clone came up many times. The V gene is TRBV10-3, the J gene TRBJ2-3, with TRBD2 matching over 12 bases. CDR1 is ENHRY and CDR2 is SYGVKD in the germline V gene. V trimming: 11 bases; J trimming: 1 base; junction bases outside the gene matches: 10. The CDR3 loop spans 16 amino acids. The CDR3 loop reads CASNPRLAGGTDTQYF. DNA for the CDR3: TGTGCCTCAAACCCCAGACTAGCGGGGGGCACAGATACGCAGTATTTT.

J is TRBJ2-1 and V is TRBV9; 7 bases agree with TRBD2. Looked up from germline, CDR1 is SGDLS and CDR2 is YYNGEE. After removal of 3 bases from V and 4 bases from J, the junction contained 10 bases not matched to a gene. The CDR3 loop spans 16 amino acids. The CDR3, as DNA: TGTGCCAGCAGCGGTAACCCGGGAGGATTTTACAATGAGCAGTTCTTC. It codes for CASSGNPGGFYNEQFF. Supplemented by reference TRBV9 and TRBJ2-1, the full variable domain reads DSGVTQTPKHLITATGQRVTLRCSPRSGDLSVYWYQQSLDQGLQFLIQYYNGEERAKGNILERFSAQQFPDLHSELNLSSLELGDSALYFCASSGNPGGFYNEQFFGPGTRLTVL.

V is TRBV7-2 and J is TRBJ2-3; 9 bases line up with TRBD2. Germline trimming cut 6 bases from V and 7 bases from J; bases unmatched to any gene: 8. The CDR3 spans 14 residues. The germline V gene has CDR1 SGHTA and CDR2 FQGNSA. The DNA for the CDR3 is TGTGCCAGCAGAAGCGGGGGGAGGGCCCATACGCAGTATTTT. Amino acids: CASRSGGRAHTQYF. The full variable domain, its missing parts supplied by reference TRBV7-2 and TRBJ2-3, is GAGVSQSPSNKVTEKGKDVELRCDPISGHTALYWYRQSLGQGLEFLIYFQGNSAPDKSGLPSDRFSAERTGGSVSTLTIQRTQQEDSAVYLCASRSGGRAHTQYFGPGTRLTVL.

This rearrangement joins TRBV18 to TRBJ1-2; no clear D gene. CDR1 is KGHSH, CDR2 LQKENI, per germline. The V and J ends lost 0 bases and 9 bases respectively, with 14 bases between them. CDR3 length equals 14 residues. CDR3 region: CASSPPEQSRRYTF. The DNA for the CDR3 is TGTGCCAGCTCACCACCGGAACAGTCTCGACGCTACACCTTC.